The 8 T cell receptor beta chains listed next were all sequenced from one sample in a study of blood T cell repertoires in COVID-19. Sequencing used immunoSEQ multiplex PCR; TCRdb keeps in-frame clones, though not all of them. The sample lists roughly 250,000 clones; under 90% were seen once. The sample was peripheral blood. The origin of the receptors is a woman aged 55-70 years with active or convalescent COVID-19.

This chain joins TRBV2 and TRBJ2-3, with no clear D. Germline V gene lookup returns CDR1 SNHLY and CDR2 FYNNEI. V lost 6 bases and J lost 9, with 19 bases in between. The length of the CDR3 is 14 residues. The CDR3 reads CASSAPPLIRTQYF. CDR3 nucleotide sequence: TGTGCCAGCAGCGCACCCCCCCTGATTCGGACGCAGTATTTT.

The chain employs TRBV5-1 and TRBJ1-2; possible D gene TRBD1, 6 bases. V dropped 1 base and J dropped 8 bases, with 12 bases sitting between them. The germline gives CDR1 SGHRS, CDR2 YFSETQ. This CDR3 is built from 13 residues. CDR3 DNA sequence: TGCGCCAGCAGCTTGCGGGCAGGGGAAGGCTACACCTTC. Translation gives CASSLRAGEGYTF.

The chain uses TRBV30 and TRBJ1-2; 9 nucleotides line up with TRBD1. This CDR3 comprises 14 residues. Trimming removed 1 base from V and 2 bases from J; junction bases left unmatched: 2. Germline V gene lookup returns CDR1 GTSNPN and CDR2 SVGIG (reference sequence). The DNA for the CDR3 is TGTGCCTGGAGTGCCGGGACAGGGAACTATGGCTACACCTTC. Translation: CAWSAGTGNYGYTF.

The chain employs TRBV3-1 (or the pseudogene TRBV3-2) and TRBJ2-1; 9 nucleotides agree with TRBD2. The CDR3 extends over 16 amino acids. The germline V gene has CDR1 LGHDT and CDR2 YNNKEL (reference sequence). After removal of 1 base from V and 10 bases from J, the junction contained 11 bases not matched to a gene. The CDR3 here is CASSQVPAGGFREQFF. DNA of the CDR3: TGTGCCAGCAGCCAAGTTCCAGCGGGGGGATTCAGGGAGCAGTTCTTC.

Ten or more counts support this clone. The chain uses TRBV6-2 or TRBV6-3 and TRBJ2-1, with TRBD1 as a possible D gene (6 bases). The CDR3 consists of 15 residues. Trimming took 5 bases from V and 6 from J, leaving 17 bases between them. In germline, CDR1 is MNHEY, CDR2 SVGEGT. CDR3 residues: CASSSHTTGGNEQFF. The CDR3 nucleotides read TGTGCCAGCAGTAGTCATACGACAGGAGGCAATGAGCAGTTCTTC.

This chain links TRBV19 with TRBJ2-3; D remains unclear. Germline V gene sequence: CDR1 LNHDA, CDR2 SQIVND (reference sequence). V was cut by 4 bases and J by 7 bases, with 6 bases left in between. The CDR3 is made up of 11 amino acids. CDR3 in DNA: TGTGCCAGTAGTAACGGTAATACGCAGTATTTT. Its translation is CASSNGNTQYF.

This sequence joins TRBV28 and TRBJ2-7; TRBD1 is a possible D gene (5 bases). Germline V gene data show CDR1 as MDHEN and CDR2 as SYDVKM. This CDR3 is built from 14 residues. Trimming shortened V by 6 bases and J by 4 bases, and 16 bases separated the two germline ends. Written as DNA, the CDR3 is TGTGCCAGCAGCAGCCGCCAGACAGAGTACGAGCAGTACTTC. This encodes CASSSRQTEYEQYF.

The J gene is TRBJ1-2, the V gene TRBV5-1; D is unresolved. CDR3 length equals 15 residues. Trimming took off 0 bases at V and 4 bases at J, with 13 bases between the two ends. Germline CDR1 and CDR2: SGHRS and YFSETQ. In nucleotides, the CDR3 is TGCGCCAGCAGCTTGGATGGCGGACTTCTCTATGGCTACACCTTC. Translated: CASSLDGGLLYGYTF.